Sequencing of this T cell receptor (beta chain) was carried out in a study of shared clonotypes between healthy human individuals. CD45RO+ cells and CCR7-negative CD45RA+ TemRA cells were combined as CD8 memory. The germline CDR1 and CDR2 sequences are MRHNA and SNTAGT. Trimming stripped 2 bases from V and 4 bases from J, with 12 bases between. This CDR3 has 16 residues. This clone was recorded a few times. Deep-level running was used for the assay. TCRdb keeps only in-frame clones here, not all; method: immunoSEQ multiplex PCR. The sample holds around 79,000 clones, 60% to 70% seen once. The rearrangement uses TRBV6-4 and TRBJ2-6; D call uncertain. Sequenced sample: memory CD8+ T cells sorted from blood. Indicated subset: CD45RO+ cells pooled with CCR7-negative TemRA cells. This sequence was found in a man aged 25 to 40 in good health. CDR3: CASSDRPGAGANVLTF. For the CDR3, the DNA is TGTGCCAGCAGTGACCGGCCCGGTGCCGGGGCCAACGTCCTGACTTTC.